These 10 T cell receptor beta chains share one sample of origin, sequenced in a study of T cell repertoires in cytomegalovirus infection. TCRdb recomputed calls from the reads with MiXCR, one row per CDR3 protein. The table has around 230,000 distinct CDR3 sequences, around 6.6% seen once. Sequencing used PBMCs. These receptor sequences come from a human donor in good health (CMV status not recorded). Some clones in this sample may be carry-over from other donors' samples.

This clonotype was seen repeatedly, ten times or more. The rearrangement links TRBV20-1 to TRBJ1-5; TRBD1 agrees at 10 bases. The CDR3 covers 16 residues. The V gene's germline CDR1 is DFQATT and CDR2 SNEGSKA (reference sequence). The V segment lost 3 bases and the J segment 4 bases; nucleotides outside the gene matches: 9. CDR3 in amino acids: CSASFPPDRGNQPQHF. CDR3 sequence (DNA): TGCAGTGCTAGCTTTCCCCCGGACAGGGGGAATCAGCCCCAGCATTTT.

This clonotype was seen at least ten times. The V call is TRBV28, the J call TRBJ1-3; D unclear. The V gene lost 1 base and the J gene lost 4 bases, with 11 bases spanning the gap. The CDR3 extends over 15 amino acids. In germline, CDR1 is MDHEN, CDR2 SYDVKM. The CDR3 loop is CASSLSRRVGNTIYF. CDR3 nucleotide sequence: TGTGCCAGCAGTTTATCACGGAGGGTCGGAAACACCATATATTTT.

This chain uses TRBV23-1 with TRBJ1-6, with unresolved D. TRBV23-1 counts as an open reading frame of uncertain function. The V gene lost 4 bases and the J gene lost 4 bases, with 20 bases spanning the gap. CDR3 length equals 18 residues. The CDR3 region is CASSRRPTVCPYNSPLHF. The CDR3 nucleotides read TGCGCCAGCAGTCGGCGGCCAACGGTTTGCCCGTATAATTCACCCCTCCACTTT.

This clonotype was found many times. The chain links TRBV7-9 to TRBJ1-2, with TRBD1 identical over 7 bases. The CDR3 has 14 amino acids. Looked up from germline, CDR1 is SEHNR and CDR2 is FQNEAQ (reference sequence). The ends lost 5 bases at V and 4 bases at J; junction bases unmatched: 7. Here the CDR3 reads CASSHETGSYGYTF. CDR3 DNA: TGTGCCAGCAGCCACGAGACAGGGAGCTATGGCTACACCTTC.

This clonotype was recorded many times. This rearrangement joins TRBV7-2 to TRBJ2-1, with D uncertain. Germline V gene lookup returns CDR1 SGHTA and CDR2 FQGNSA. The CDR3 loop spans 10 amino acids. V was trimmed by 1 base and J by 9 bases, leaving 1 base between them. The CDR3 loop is CASSLGEQFF. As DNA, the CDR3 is TGTGCCAGCAGCTTAGGTGAGCAGTTCTTC.

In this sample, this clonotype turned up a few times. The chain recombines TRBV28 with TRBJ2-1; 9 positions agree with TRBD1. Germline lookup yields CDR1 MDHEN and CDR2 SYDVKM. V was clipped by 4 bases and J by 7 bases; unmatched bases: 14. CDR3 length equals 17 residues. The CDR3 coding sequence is TGTGCCAGCAGTTCCCAACCATTCCGGGACAGGGATAATGAGCAGTTCTTC. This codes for CASSSQPFRDRDNEQFF.

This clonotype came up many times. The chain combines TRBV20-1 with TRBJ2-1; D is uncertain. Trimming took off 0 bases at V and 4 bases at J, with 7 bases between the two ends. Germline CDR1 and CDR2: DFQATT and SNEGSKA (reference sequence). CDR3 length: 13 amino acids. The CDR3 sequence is CSAREGLYNEQFF. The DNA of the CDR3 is TGCAGTGCTAGAGAGGGCTTATACAATGAGCAGTTCTTC.

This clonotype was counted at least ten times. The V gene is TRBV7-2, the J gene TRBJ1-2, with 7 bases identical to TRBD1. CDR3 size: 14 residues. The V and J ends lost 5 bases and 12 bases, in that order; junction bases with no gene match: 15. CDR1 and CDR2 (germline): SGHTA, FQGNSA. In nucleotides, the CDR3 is TGTGCCAGCAGCCCGACAGGGACCGACCCCAAGAACACCTTC. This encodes CASSPTGTDPKNTF.

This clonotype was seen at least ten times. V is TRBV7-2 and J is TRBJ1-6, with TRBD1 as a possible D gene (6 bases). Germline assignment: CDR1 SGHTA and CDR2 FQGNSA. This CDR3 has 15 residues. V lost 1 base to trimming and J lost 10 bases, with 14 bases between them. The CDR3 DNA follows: TGTGCCAGCAGCTTAGGGGGACAACGGAACTCACCCCTCCACTTT. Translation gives CASSLGGQRNSPLHF.

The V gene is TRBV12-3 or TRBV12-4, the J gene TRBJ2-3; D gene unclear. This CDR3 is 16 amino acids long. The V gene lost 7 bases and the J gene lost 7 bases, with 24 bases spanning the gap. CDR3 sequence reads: CASTTPGDSEPNTQYF. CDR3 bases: TGTGCCAGCACCACCCCAGGCGACTCCGAACCAAATACGCAGTATTTT.